These 22 T cell receptor beta chains were all obtained from the same sample, sequenced in a study of blood T cell repertoires in COVID-19. Assay: immunoSEQ multiplex PCR; the TCRdb copy retains only in-frame clones and omits some. The table includes around 60,000 clones, about 81% detected once. Sequencing was done on a sample of peripheral blood. Receptors originate from an older man with acute or convalescent COVID-19.

This clone appeared a single time. This chain links TRBV7-8 with TRBJ1-4; perhaps TRBD1 as D (6 bases). V shed 7 bases and J shed 3 bases, with 21 bases lying between them. Per germline, CDR1 SGHVS and CDR2 FQNEAQ. The CDR3 spans 17 residues. The CDR3 sequence: CASTPDGGGHPNEKLFF. The CDR3 coding sequence is TGTGCCAGCACCCCCGACGGGGGGGGACACCCTAATGAAAAACTGTTTTTT.

This clone was picked up a small number of times. The chain employs TRBV5-1 and TRBJ1-6; possible D gene TRBD1, 5 bases. CDR1 is SGHRS, CDR2 YFSETQ, per germline. The CDR3 is 17 residues long. Between the trimmed V and J ends, which lost 0 bases and 0 bases, there was a span of 10 bases. This CDR3 is CASSLDRQSSYNSPLHF. Here the CDR3 DNA reads TGCGCCAGCAGCTTGGACAGGCAAAGCTCCTATAATTCACCCCTCCACTTT. The whole variable domain, filled in from reference TRBV5-1 and TRBJ1-6, reads KAGVTQTPRYLIKTRGQQVTLSCSPISGHRSVSWYQQTPGQGLQFLFEYFSETQRNKGNFPGRFSGRQFSNSRSEMNVSTLELGDSALYLCASSLDRQSSYNSPLHFGNGTRLTVT.

This clone was counted once. This rearrangement joins TRBV19 to TRBJ1-5; 7 bases are a match to TRBD1. Germline assignment: CDR1 LNHDA and CDR2 SQIVND (reference sequence). The CDR3 has 15 residues. The ends lost 6 bases at V and 0 bases at J; junction bases unmatched: 5. CDR3 nucleotide sequence: TGTGCCAGTAGCCCCCGGGACAGTAGCAATCAGCCCCAGCATTTT. Encoded protein: CASSPRDSSNQPQHF.

This clone appeared a single time. V and J are TRBV30 and TRBJ2-1, with 10 bases fitting TRBD2. V shed 2 bases, J shed 3 bases, and the junction held 10 bases outside the gene matches. Looked up from germline, CDR1 is GTSNPN and CDR2 is SVGIG (reference sequence). The CDR3 is made up of 17 amino acids. DNA of the CDR3: TGTGCCTGGAGTAAGCGGGGGGGAAGTCCTATCTACAATGAGCAGTTCTTC. Protein: CAWSKRGGSPIYNEQFF.

This clone was seen more than once but under ten times. V and J are TRBV3-1 (or the pseudogene TRBV3-2) and TRBJ1-3, with D possibly being TRBD1 (5 bases). The CDR3 length is 14 residues. The germline gives CDR1 LGHDT, CDR2 YNNKEL (reference sequence). Trimming cost V 4 bases and J 1 base, with 8 bases left between them. CDR3 loop: CASSPRGSGNTIYF. CDR3 bases: TGTGCCAGCAGCCCCCGGGGGTCTGGAAACACCATATATTTT.

By sample share, this clone is medium-sized (0.01 to 0.1%). This sequence joins TRBV7-6 and TRBJ2-5; 9 bases align to TRBD2. The ends lost 3 bases at V and 2 bases at J; junction bases unmatched: 7. CDR3 length: 16 residues. The germline gives CDR1 SGHVS, CDR2 FNYEAQ. Here the CDR3 DNA reads TGTGCCAGCAGCTTGGCCCCGCGGGGGGGGCAAGAGACCCAGTACTTC. It specifies CASSLAPRGGQETQYF. The whole variable domain, filled in from reference TRBV7-6 and TRBJ2-5, reads GAGVSQSPRYKVTKRGQDVALRCDPISGHVSLYWYRQALGQGPEFLTYFNYEAQQDKSGLPNDRFSAERPEGSISTLTIQRTEQRDSAMYRCASSLAPRGGQETQYFGPGTRLLVL.

The rearrangement joins TRBV30 to TRBJ1-5; no definite D call. The CDR3 length is 13 residues. Trimming removed 0 bases from V and 6 bases from J, with 9 bases in between. Germline CDR1 is GTSNPN and CDR2 is SVGIG (reference sequence). In nucleotides, the CDR3 is TGTGCCTGGAGTGTACTAGGTTCTCAGCCCCAGCATTTT. Translating it yields CAWSVLGSQPQHF. The full variable domain, rest sourced from reference TRBV30 and TRBJ1-5, is SQTIHQWPATLVQPVGSPLSLECTVEGTSNPNLYWYRQAAGRGLQLLFYSVGIGQISSEVPQNLSASRPQDRQFILSSKKLLLSDSGFYLCAWSVLGSQPQHFGDGTRLSIL.

The V call is TRBV7-8, the J call TRBJ1-4; 7 positions match TRBD1. The ends lost 2 bases at V and 3 bases at J; junction bases unmatched: 6. CDR3 length equals 16 residues. Germline V lookup: CDR1 SGHVS, CDR2 FQNEAQ. The CDR3: CASSLSRGLANEKLFF. CDR3 in DNA: TGTGCCAGCAGCTTAAGTAGGGGGCTTGCTAATGAAAAACTGTTTTTT.

This clone was found many times. V is TRBV5-8 and J is TRBJ1-1; D uncertain. CDR3 size: 17 residues. Trimming took 3 bases from V and 2 from J, leaving 20 bases between them. Germline loops: CDR1 SGHTS, CDR2 YDEGEE. CDR3 coding DNA: TGTGCCAGCAGCTCCCGGGAGAAAGGGTATGCAAACACTGAAGCTTTCTTT. This sequence encodes CASSSREKGYANTEAFF.

The chain joins TRBV7-3 to TRBJ2-2; 7 bases fit TRBD2. With 5 bases clipped from V and 5 bases from J, the junction kept 5 bases outside the gene matches. The CDR3 runs 14 residues. Germline CDR1 and CDR2: SGHTA and FQGTGA. DNA for the CDR3: TGTGCCAGCAGCCGACTAGCAACAACCGGGGAGCTGTTTTTT. It encodes CASSRLATTGELFF.

The V and J genes are TRBV24-1 and TRBJ2-3; a weak D match, TRBD1 (6 bases). This CDR3 has 15 amino acids. Germline V CDR1 and CDR2: KGHDR, SFDVKD. V was pared by 3 bases and J by 2 bases, with 11 bases between. The CDR3: CATSDPRDTTDTQYF. As DNA, the CDR3 is TGTGCCACCAGTGATCCCCGGGACACCACAGATACGCAGTATTTT.

This chain connects TRBV3-1 (or the pseudogene TRBV3-2) to TRBJ2-7; D is unresolved. V lost 4 bases to trimming and J lost 2 bases, with 15 bases between them. The germline V gene has CDR1 LGHDT and CDR2 YNNKEL (reference sequence). CDR3 length: 15 amino acids. As DNA, the CDR3 is TGTGCCAGCAGCCGCTCCTGGATAGCTCCCTACGAGCAGTACTTC. Its protein product is CASSRSWIAPYEQYF.

This clone was seen just once. The chain recombines TRBV7-9 with TRBJ1-2; 8 bases map to TRBD1. The CDR3 loop spans 14 amino acids. The trim removed 0 bases at V and 6 bases at J, leaving 3 bases unmatched. The germline CDR1 and CDR2 sequences are SEHNR and FQNEAQ (reference sequence). The CDR3 coding sequence is TGTGCCAGCAGCTTAGCAGCGACAGGGGATGGCTACACCTTC. The encoded protein is CASSLAATGDGYTF.

This clone was observed once. This chain links TRBV11-2 with TRBJ2-1; D is perhaps TRBD1 (6 bases). V gave up 3 bases and J gave up 0 bases, with 15 bases separating them. The CDR3 is 17 residues long. Germline assignment: CDR1 SGHAT and CDR2 FQNNGV. The CDR3 sequence is CASSFAGAIISYNEQFF. The CDR3 DNA sequence: TGTGCCAGCAGCTTCGCAGGGGCAATTATCTCCTACAATGAGCAGTTCTTC. Drawing the rest from reference TRBV11-2 and TRBJ2-1, the complete variable domain is EAGVAQSPRYKIIEKRQSVAFWCNPISGHATLYWYQQILGQGPKLLIQFQNNGVVDDSQLPKDRFSAERLKGVDSTLKIQPAKLEDSAVYLCASSFAGAIISYNEQFFGPGTRLTVL.

This chain's CDR3 is CASSWEEKLFF. CDR3 DNA: TGTGCCAGCAGTTGGGAGGAAAAACTGTTTTTT. The J gene is TRBJ1-4, the V gene TRBV28; no definite D call. Trimming took off 4 bases at V and 8 bases at J, with 5 bases between the two ends. Germline CDR1 and CDR2: MDHEN and SYDVKM. The CDR3 contains 11 residues.

The chain is built from TRBV7-2 and TRBJ2-1; TRBD1 matches 10 bases. The CDR3 totals 17 residues. The ends lost 1 base at V and 3 bases at J; junction bases unmatched: 6. Germline V lookup: CDR1 SGHTA, CDR2 FQGNSA. The CDR3 protein is CASSLVDRGPSYNEQFF. For the CDR3, the DNA is TGTGCCAGCAGCTTAGTTGACAGGGGGCCGAGCTACAATGAGCAGTTCTTC.

This clone was counted a single time. A junction end diverges from the germline sequence, so it may reflect a read error. This chain joins TRBV7-7 and TRBJ2-5; the match to TRBD2 covers 13 bases. The CDR3 extends over 15 amino acids. CDR1 is SSHAT, CDR2 FNYEAQ, per germline (reference sequence). DNA of the CDR3: TGTGCTAGCAGCACTAGCGGGGGGGTCCAAGAGACCCAGTACTTC. Its translation is CASSTSGGVQETQYF. Supplemented by reference TRBV7-7 and TRBJ2-5, the full variable domain reads GAGVSQSPRYKVTKRGQDVTLRCDPISSHATLYWYQQALGQGPEFLTYFNYEAQPDKSGLPSDRFSAERPEGSISTLTIQRTEQRDSAMYRCASSTSGGVQETQYFGPGTRLLVL.

CDR3 loop: CASSEPGSYEQYF. CDR3 bases: TGCGCCAGCAGTGAACCGGGCTCCTACGAGCAGTACTTC. V and J are TRBV10-2 and TRBJ2-7, with no clear D. The CDR3 contains 13 residues. CDR1 is WSHSY and CDR2 is SAAADI in the germline V gene. Trimming removed 3 bases from V and 0 bases from J, with 6 bases in between.

The chain employs TRBV2 and TRBJ2-3, with 8 bases that match TRBD1. In germline, CDR1 is SNHLY, CDR2 FYNNEI. The CDR3 runs to 15 residues. The trim removed 7 bases at V and 3 bases at J, leaving 9 bases unmatched. The CDR3 coding sequence is TGTGCCAGCAATACGGACAGGGCAGGAACAGATACGCAGTATTTT. Protein product: CASNTDRAGTDTQYF. Looking up the rest from reference TRBV2 and TRBJ2-3 gives the full variable domain: EPEVTQTPSHQVTQMGQEVILRCVPISNHLYFYWYRQILGQKVEFLVSFYNNEISEKSEIFDDQFSVERPDGSNFTLKIRSTKLEDSAMYFCASNTDRAGTDTQYFGPGTRLTVL.

This clone was observed a single time. This chain links TRBV13 with TRBJ1-2; 7 positions match TRBD1. The CDR3 loop spans 15 amino acids. Germline V gene data show CDR1 as PRHDT and CDR2 as FYEKMQ (reference sequence). Trimming removed 5 bases from V and 0 bases from J; junction bases left unmatched: 6. CDR3 in amino acids: CASSLTGTANYGYTF. CDR3 DNA: TGTGCCAGCAGCCTAACAGGGACAGCTAACTATGGCTACACCTTC.

V usage is TRBV7-2 and J usage is TRBJ1-2; D not certain. This CDR3 spans 14 amino acids. V was cut by 2 bases and J by 2 bases, with 9 bases left in between. Germline-derived CDR1 and CDR2 are SGHTA and FQGNSA. Here the CDR3 reads CASSLSAANYGYTF. The CDR3 region has the DNA TGTGCCAGCAGCTTATCGGCGGCGAACTATGGCTACACCTTC. Supplemented by reference TRBV7-2 and TRBJ1-2, the full variable domain reads GAGVSQSPSNKVTEKGKDVELRCDPISGHTALYWYRQSLGQGLEFLIYFQGNSAPDKSGLPSDRFSAERTGGSVSTLTIQRTQQEDSAVYLCASSLSAANYGYTFGSGTRLTVV.

The sample holds one count of this clone. The V gene is TRBV27, the J gene TRBJ1-3, with a possible D match to TRBD1 (5 bases). Trimming removed 5 bases at V and 11 bases at J, with 19 bases between. The CDR3 has 14 residues. Germline loops: CDR1 MNHEY, CDR2 SMNVEV (reference sequence). CDR3 residues: CASSPVPGGKAIYF. The CDR3 bases are TGTGCCAGCAGTCCCGTACCGGGGGGGAAGGCCATATATTTT.